A single sample is the source of the 2 T cell receptor beta chains below, sequenced in a study of blood T cell repertoires in COVID-19 (TCRdb year 2020). Library method: the immunoSEQ multiplex PCR assay. TCRdb mirrors the immuneACCESS table, restricted to in-frame sequences. Some clones are absent from its copies; in checked studies, under half trace to an unresolved V gene, and the reason for the others is unknown. The sample records some 190,000 clones, roughly 90% of which are singletons. The ten largest clonotypes hold 5% to 7.5% of the sample. Sequenced: peripheral blood. Receptor source: a woman aged 40-49 years who had recovered from COVID-19.

The V gene is TRBV28, the J gene TRBJ2-5; weak D call: TRBD1 (5 bases). CDR3 length equals 14 residues. From germline, CDR1 is MDHEN and CDR2 SYDVKM. V lost 5 bases to trimming and J lost 0 bases, with 10 bases between them. CDR3: CASSRTLYQETQYF. DNA for the CDR3: TGTGCCAGCAGTAGGACACTGTACCAAGAGACCCAGTACTTC.

DNA of the CDR3: TGCGCCAGCAGCTTGTCTGGACAGGGGCTCTCTGGGGCCAACGTCCTGACTTTC. Protein product: CASSLSGQGLSGANVLTF. The chain joins TRBV5-1 to TRBJ2-6; TRBD1 aligns across 9 bases. Germline-derived CDR1 and CDR2 are SGHRS and YFSETQ. The CDR3 covers 18 residues. With 1 base clipped from V and 0 bases from J, the junction kept 5 bases outside the gene matches.